This T cell receptor (beta chain) derives from a study of blood T cell repertoires in COVID-19. V shed 4 bases and J shed 0 bases, with 10 bases lying between them. CDR1 and CDR2 from the germline V gene are SNHLY and FYNNEI. The CDR3 has 15 residues. Grouping used clinical history reported by participants in a survey and questionnaire. Sequencing was performed with immunoSEQ multiplex PCR; in TCRdb, only in-frame clones are kept and a portion is missing. The table includes about 280,000 clones, just under 90% detected once. Sequencing input: PBMCs or T cells enriched from blood (not recorded which). The receptor comes from an older woman who had recovered from COVID-19. The chain carries TRBV2 and TRBJ1-3; tentatively, D is TRBD1 (6 bases). The CDR3 sequence is CASSGGGLSGNTIYF. Written as DNA, the CDR3 is TGTGCCAGCAGTGGCGGGGGGCTCTCTGGAAACACCATATATTTT. Drawing the rest from reference TRBV2 and TRBJ1-3, the complete variable domain is EPEVTQTPSHQVTQMGQEVILRCVPISNHLYFYWYRQILGQKVEFLVSFYNNEISEKSEIFDDQFSVERPDGSNFTLKIRSTKLEDSAMYFCASSGGGLSGNTIYFGEGSWLTVV.